In its sample, the clone carrying this T cell receptor (beta chain) was seen many times. Its antigen is still unknown. TCRdb processed the reads anew with MiXCR; each CDR3 protein has one entry. The sample has about 89,000 distinct CDR3 sequences; 29% are singletons. Losses at the gene ends were 1 base for V and 4 bases for J; bases not matched to a gene: 4. Germline CDR1 and CDR2: SGHVS and FQNEAQ. The CDR3 has 14 residues. The data were taken from a study of T cell repertoires in cytomegalovirus infection. Study results and caveats: There were carriers of CMV plus the relevant HLA, and cumulative public TCR beta family frequency identified them. Ex vivo, HLA-C-restricted CMV-specific TCR beta clonotypes prevailed over the rest of the response.

The chain has TRBV7-8 and TRBJ2-7, with 7 bases aligning to TRBD2. The material was CD8+ T cells from cultured PBMCs, obtained from culture after CMV antigen stimulation. This TCR was recovered from a human donor in good health (CMV status not recorded). Some clones in this sample may be carry-over from other donors' samples. For the CDR3, the DNA is TGTGCCAGCAGCTTAGGGGGGGGACCATACGAGCAGTACTTC. It encodes CASSLGGGPYEQYF.